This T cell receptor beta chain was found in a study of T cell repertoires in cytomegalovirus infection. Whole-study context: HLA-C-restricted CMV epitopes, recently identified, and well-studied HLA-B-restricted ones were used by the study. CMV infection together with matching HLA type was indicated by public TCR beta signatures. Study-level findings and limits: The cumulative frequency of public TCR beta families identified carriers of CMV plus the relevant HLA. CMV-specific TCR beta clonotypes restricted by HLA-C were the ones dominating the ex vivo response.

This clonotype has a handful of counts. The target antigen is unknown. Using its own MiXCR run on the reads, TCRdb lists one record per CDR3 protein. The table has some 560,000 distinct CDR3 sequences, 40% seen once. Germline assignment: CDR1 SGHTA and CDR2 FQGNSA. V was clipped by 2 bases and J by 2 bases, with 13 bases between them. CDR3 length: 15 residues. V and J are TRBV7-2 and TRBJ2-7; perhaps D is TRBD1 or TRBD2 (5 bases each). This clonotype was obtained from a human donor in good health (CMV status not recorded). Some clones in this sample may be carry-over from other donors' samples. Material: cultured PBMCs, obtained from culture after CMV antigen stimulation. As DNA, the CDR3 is TGTGCCAGCAGCTTATTGGGGGTGGGTACCTACGAGCAGTACTTC. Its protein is CASSLLGVGTYEQYF. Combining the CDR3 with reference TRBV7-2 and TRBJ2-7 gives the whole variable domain GAGVSQSPSNKVTEKGKDVELRCDPISGHTALYWYRQSLGQGLEFLIYFQGNSAPDKSGLPSDRFSAERTGGSVSTLTIQRTQQEDSAVYLCASSLLGVGTYEQYFGPGTRLTVT.